The clone carrying this T cell receptor (beta chain) showed up many times. Alpha and beta libraries were amplified separately from the second PCR onward. This record comes from a study of naive and memory T cell subsets. The CDR3 is 14 residues long. Germline V gene data show CDR1 as DFQATT and CDR2 as SNEGSKA (reference sequence). V lost 2 bases and J lost 3, with 13 bases in between. An equimolar mix of two oligonucleotides served as the beta constant-region primer for TRBC1 and TRBC2. The ligated cDNA underwent four PCR rounds using SP2 and nested alpha and beta constant-region primers. The cDNA 3' end received a ligated single-stranded oligonucleotide carrying the SP2 primer and a 12-nucleotide UMI. TCRdb re-derived calls from the UMI-ligation and nested PCR reads in MiXCR, one entry per CDR3 protein. The sample records 4,000 or so distinct CDR3 sequences, roughly 5.5% being singletons.

Sequencing was carried out using effector memory CD8+ T cells from blood. Subset meaning: effector memory, CD45RA- CD27-. This clonotype was obtained from a human donor in good health. This chain uses TRBV20-1 with TRBJ1-1; D gene ambiguous. In DNA, the CDR3 is TGCAGTGCTAGAAGCCCGGACCGGGACACTGAAGCTTTCTTT. Amino acid sequence: CSARSPDRDTEAFF.